This TCR beta chain was retrieved from a study of T cell responses to AZD1222 COVID-19 vaccine. Germline CDR1 reads MNHEY; CDR2 reads SVGEGT. Trimming took 4 bases from V and 2 from J, leaving 9 bases between them. There are 13 residues in the CDR3. This clone has just a few counts. Its antigen is currently unknown. Sequenced by immunoSEQ multiplex PCR; TCRdb stores in-frame clones only, minus some. The profile shows roughly 140,000 clones, almost 90% of them singletons. Broader study findings: White British ancestry dominated among donors, who included more females, and clonal diversity was possibly underestimated. Close to half of spike-specific TCRs reportedly recognize unmutated variant regions.

Material: peripheral blood, obtained on day 0 of AZD1222 vaccination. The chain employs TRBV6-2 or TRBV6-3 and TRBJ2-7; no reliable D call. This sequence originates from an adult in good health. In DNA, the CDR3 is TGTGCCAGCAGTTCCCATACCCCCTACGAGCAGTACTTC. This sequence encodes CASSSHTPYEQYF.